This entry describes one T cell receptor beta chain. Antigen unknown. This entry belongs to a study of cytomegalovirus exposure and HLA in healthy donors. Study details: The approximately 670 first-cohort repertoires shared a platform with the 120 validation repertoires, as reported in a later analysis.

Sequencing was performed with immunoSEQ multiplex PCR; in TCRdb, only in-frame clones are kept and a portion is missing. The repertoire includes about 98,000 clones, about 90% of them detected once, and 5.5% to 7.5% sits in the top ten. Broader study findings: Cytomegalovirus status was reportedly diagnosed by the classifier with high specificity and sensitivity. Rare sequences made up most TCRs, while some public TCRs were found in many donors. Three CMV-associated chains were confirmed in vitro to be specific for CMV antigens.

The source is a man between 18 and 29 years old in good health and CMV-seropositive. Sequenced sample: PBMCs.

DNA of the CDR3: TGTGCCAGCAGCCAGGGCCCCCTTGGCACAGATACGCAGTATTTT. It specifies CASSQGPLGTDTQYF. V and J are TRBV6-1 and TRBJ2-3; TRBD1 might be the D (5 bases). Trimming removed 6 bases from V and 1 base from J, with 14 bases in between. The CDR3 has 15 residues. In germline, CDR1 is MNHNS, CDR2 SASEGT.